This TCR beta chain was captured by sequencing in a study of T cells after yellow fever vaccination. Germline CDR1 and CDR2: MNHEY and SMNVEV (reference sequence). The CDR3 sequence is 13 residues long. V dropped 8 bases and J dropped 10; count of bases not matched to a gene: 13. Findings and limits, study-wide: Most clones from primary vaccination resurfaced after the booster (about 96% CD4, over 85% CD8).

A few counts support this clonotype. Its antigen is unidentified. TCRdb re-called the 5' RACE reads with MiXCR, one entry per CDR3 protein. This table holds a few hundred thousand distinct CDR3 sequences, 8.5% to 10% found once. The V call is TRBV27, the J call TRBJ1-2; TRBD1 agrees at 7 bases. Sequencing used PBMCs, obtained on the day of the first yellow fever vaccination. The sequence derives from a young man who received the YFV17D yellow fever vaccine. The CDR3 loop is CASGTQGRTAYTF. CDR3 bases: TGTGCCAGCGGGACACAGGGGCGGACCGCCTACACCTTC.